This T cell receptor (beta chain) was documented in a study of control samples from healthy donors and cancer patients. The table came from immunoSEQ multiplex PCR; TCRdb's copy has only in-frame clones and leaves some out. The sample holds over 100,000 clones; about 90% are singletons and the top ten take about 1.9%. The clonotype was recovered from a woman between 45 and 65 years old in good health. The sample comprised blood.

The CDR3 nucleotides are TGTGCCAGCAGTGAAGCGCCACAGATCTTTCAGCCCCAGCATTTT. Protein product: CASSEAPQIFQPQHF. The V and J genes are TRBV6-1 and TRBJ1-5, with no clear D. V lost 0 bases, J lost 6 bases, and 12 bases lay in between. The CDR3 extends over 15 amino acids. Looked up from germline, CDR1 is MNHNS and CDR2 is SASEGT.